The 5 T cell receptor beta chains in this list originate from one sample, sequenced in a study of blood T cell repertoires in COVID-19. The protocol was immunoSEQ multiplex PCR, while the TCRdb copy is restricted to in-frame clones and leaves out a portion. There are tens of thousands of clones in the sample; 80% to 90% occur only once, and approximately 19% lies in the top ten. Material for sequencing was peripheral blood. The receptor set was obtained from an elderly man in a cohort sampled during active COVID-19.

CDR3 in amino acids: CASSFSSDQPQHF. The CDR3 DNA is TGTGCCAGCAGTTTTAGCAGTGATCAGCCCCAGCATTTT. This chain joins TRBV12-3 or TRBV12-4 and TRBJ1-5, with D unclear. This CDR3 has 13 amino acids. V lost 3 bases and J 5 bases, leaving 8 bases between the germline ends.

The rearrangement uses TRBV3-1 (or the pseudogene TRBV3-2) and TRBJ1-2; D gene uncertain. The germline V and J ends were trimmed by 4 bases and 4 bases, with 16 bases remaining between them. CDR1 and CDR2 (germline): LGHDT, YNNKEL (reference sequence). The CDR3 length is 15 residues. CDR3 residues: CASSLRRRGLYGYTF. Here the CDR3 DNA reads TGTGCCAGCAGCCTACGCAGGAGAGGGCTCTATGGCTACACCTTC.

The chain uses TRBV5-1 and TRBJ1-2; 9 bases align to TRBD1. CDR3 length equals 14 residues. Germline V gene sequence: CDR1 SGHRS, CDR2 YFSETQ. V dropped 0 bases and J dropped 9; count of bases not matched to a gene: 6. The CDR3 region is CASSLALGQGSYTF. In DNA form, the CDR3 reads TGCGCCAGCAGCTTGGCCCTGGGACAGGGAAGCTACACCTTC.

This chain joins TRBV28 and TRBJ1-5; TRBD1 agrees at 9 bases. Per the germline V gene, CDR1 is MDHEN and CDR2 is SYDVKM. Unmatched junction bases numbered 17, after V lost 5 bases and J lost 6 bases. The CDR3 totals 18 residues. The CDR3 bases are TGTGCCAGCAGTCCGGACAGGGGAGGATGGTCAGTACGTCAGCCCCAGCATTTT. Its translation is CASSPDRGGWSVRQPQHF.

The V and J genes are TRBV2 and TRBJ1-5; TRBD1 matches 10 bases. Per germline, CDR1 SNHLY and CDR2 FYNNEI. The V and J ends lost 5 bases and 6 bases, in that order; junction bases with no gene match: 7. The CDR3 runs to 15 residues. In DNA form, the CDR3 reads TGTGCCAGCAGTCACCTGGACAGGGGGAGTCAGCCCCAGCATTTT. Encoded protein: CASSHLDRGSQPQHF.